This TCR beta chain was captured in a study of beta chain features in type 1 diabetes. Trimming removed 2 bases from V and 1 base from J, with 12 bases in between. The CDR3 extends over 15 amino acids. Germline CDR1 MNHEY, CDR2 SMNVEV (reference sequence). Of the isolated RNA, all was reverse transcribed, and so the sequenced material was expressed TCRB transcripts. The method was immunoSEQ multiplex PCR; TCRdb's version includes in-frame clones alone and lacks a portion of them. The data hold some 410,000 clones, with roughly 10% observed a single time. The specimen was naive CD4+ T cells from blood. This clonotype was obtained from a woman aged 18-29 years in good health. V gene TRBV27 combines with J gene TRBJ2-7, with D hard to call. As DNA, the CDR3 is TGTGCCAGCAGTTTAGCGGCAGTTCCTTCCTACGAGCAGTACTTC. Its protein product is CASSLAAVPSYEQYF.